The source of this TCR beta chain is a study of blood T cells in healthy people across ages. Findings of the study overall: There was no known CMV status for donors, so expanded clonotype changes were possibly confounded.

A remark on this clonotype: Its antigen is not identified.

The use of a sample-barcoded 5' primer and a J-beta primer mix characterized a second PCR of 7 to 11 cycles. TCRdb analysed the 5' RACE reads with MiXCR anew, one entry per CDR3 protein. The top ten hold more than 2% of the sample, which has under 2,000,000 distinct CDR3 sequences, around 50% seen once. The V and J ends lost 3 bases and 5 bases respectively, with 13 bases between them. The CDR3 runs to 14 residues. The TCR was taken from a woman between 40 and 50 years old in good health. The sample taken for sequencing was blood. The chain recombines TRBV12-3 or TRBV12-4 with TRBJ2-5; a weak D match, TRBD1 (5 bases). The CDR3 loop is CASSFVGVGETQYF. DNA for the CDR3: TGTGCCAGCAGTTTTGTAGGGGTGGGGGAGACCCAGTACTTC.